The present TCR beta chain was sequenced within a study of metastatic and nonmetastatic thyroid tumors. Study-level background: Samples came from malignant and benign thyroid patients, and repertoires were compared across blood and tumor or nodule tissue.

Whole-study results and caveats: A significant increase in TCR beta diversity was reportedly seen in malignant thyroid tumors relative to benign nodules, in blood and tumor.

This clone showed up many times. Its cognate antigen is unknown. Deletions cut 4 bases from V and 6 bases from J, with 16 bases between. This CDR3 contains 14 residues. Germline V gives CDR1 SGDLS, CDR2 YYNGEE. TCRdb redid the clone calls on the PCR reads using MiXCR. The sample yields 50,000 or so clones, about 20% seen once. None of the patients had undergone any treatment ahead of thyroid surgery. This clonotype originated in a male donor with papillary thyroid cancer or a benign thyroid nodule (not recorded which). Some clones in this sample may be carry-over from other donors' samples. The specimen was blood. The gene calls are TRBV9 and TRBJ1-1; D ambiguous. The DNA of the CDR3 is TGTGCCAGCAGCCCCCGAGTATCGCGGCCTGAAGCTTTCTTT. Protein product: CASSPRVSRPEAFF.